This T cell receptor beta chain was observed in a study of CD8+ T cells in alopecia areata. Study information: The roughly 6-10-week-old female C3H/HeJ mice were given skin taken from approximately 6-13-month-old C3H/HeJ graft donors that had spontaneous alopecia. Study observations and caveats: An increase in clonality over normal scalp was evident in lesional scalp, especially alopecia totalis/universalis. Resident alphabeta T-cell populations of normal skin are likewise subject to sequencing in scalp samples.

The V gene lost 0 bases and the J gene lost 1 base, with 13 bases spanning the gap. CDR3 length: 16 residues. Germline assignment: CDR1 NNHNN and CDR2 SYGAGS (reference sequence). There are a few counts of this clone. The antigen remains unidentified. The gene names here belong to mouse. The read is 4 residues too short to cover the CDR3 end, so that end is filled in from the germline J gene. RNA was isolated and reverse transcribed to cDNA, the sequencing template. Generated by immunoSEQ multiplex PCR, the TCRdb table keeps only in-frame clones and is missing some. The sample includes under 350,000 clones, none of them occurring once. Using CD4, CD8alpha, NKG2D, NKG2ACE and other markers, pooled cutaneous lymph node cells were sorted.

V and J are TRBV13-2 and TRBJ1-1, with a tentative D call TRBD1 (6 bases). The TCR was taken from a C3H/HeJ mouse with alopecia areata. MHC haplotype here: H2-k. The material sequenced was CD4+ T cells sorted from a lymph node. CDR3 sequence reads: CASGDAWQGRNTEVFF. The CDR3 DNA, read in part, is TGTGCCAGCGGTGATGCATGGCAGGGGCGAAACACA.